This T cell receptor beta chain was sequenced in a study of blood T cell repertoires in COVID-19 (dated by TCRdb to the early 2020s). The study in broad terms: The collaborator samples originated in the United States, Italy and Spain and spanned the acute and convalescent phases of COVID-19. The prospective study material was composed of cDNA or gDNA derived from T cells, B-cell-depleted T cells, or PBMCs. Subjects who had been exposed to COVID-19, were actively infected with it, or had recovered from it provided the deeply sampled blood TCRbeta repertoires that made up the dataset. A freely available public database, intended as a resource for researchers studying the immune response to SARS-CoV-2, is where the repertoires were released. Samples came from the ongoing ImmuneRACE study (first 160 participants) plus 1,254 subjects from 6 global collaborators. Sample metadata almost always included a de-identified subject ID, COVID-19 status, age in years and sex. Where available, HLA class I and class II types were taken from metadata supplied by the sample provider and were not determined by assay-based typing. On the study overall, not on this receptor specifically: Clinical and demographic metadata were provided uncurated, with the amount varying by source and participant.

In the prospective study, participants were about 18 to 100 years old, resided in under 30 geographic areas of the United States, and were enrolled through a virtual design. Cohort assignment in the prospective study relied on participant-reported clinical history from a screening survey and a study questionnaire. Recovered participants in ImmuneRACE Cohort 3 were defined by two consecutive negative NP/OP PCR tests, clearance by a healthcare professional, or resolution of symptoms. In the prospective study, whole blood, serum and a nasopharyngeal or oropharyngeal swab were collected from each participant by mobile phlebotomists. Prospective study participants could optionally give additional blood draws and questionnaires over an approximately 2-month period. Before DNA extraction, prospective study blood samples were shipped either frozen or at room temperature. TCRbeta CDR3 regions were amplified from genomic DNA by means of the immunoSEQ Assay, a bias-controlled multiplex PCR. The study's own analysis went as follows. The number of nucleated cells in each sample was estimated from the amplification of reference gene primers within the assay. Sequence reads were collapsed and filtered to measure the absolute abundance of every unique TCRbeta CDR3 rearrangement. For each sample, productive Simpson clonality was calculated as the square root of Simpson's diversity index across productive rearrangements. The clones in this table, taken by TCRdb from immuneACCESS, are in-frame only. Not every clone is retained; where verified, under half of the shortfall comes from an unresolved V gene, and the cause of the rest is unknown. V, J and clone size are taken as reported in that table, and D and trimming were inferred from the DNA itself. The sample table records 220,000 or so clones; 65% to 85% of these occur just once. The ten largest account for about 6.6% of the sample.

With respect to this clone: No cognate antigen has been identified for it. Nothing much larger sits one base from this clone, and base qualities are not available.

For CDR1 and CDR2, the germline V gene lists MGHRA and YSYEKL. V lost 3 bases and J lost 4 bases, and the count of bases not matched to a germline gene is 12. The CDR3 starts with the cysteine, ends with the phenylalanine, and has 18 residues. The kept DNA is CDR3 alone, 54 bases in frame from the first base. This TCR was sampled from a middle-aged woman who had recovered from COVID-19. The chain links TRBV4-1 with TRBJ2-7; 13 central bases correspond to TRBD2. The material sequenced was PBMCs or T cells enriched from blood (not recorded which). The base sequence is TGCGCCAGCAGCCAGGACCCAACCGGGACTAGCGGGATTTACGAGCAGTACTTC. Translated, it gives CASSQDPTGTSGIYEQYF.